The 4 T cell receptor beta chains below were found in one sample sequenced in a study of molecular identifiers for immune sequencing clone quantification. From the PCR reads, TCRdb called clonotypes with MiXCR, one entry per CDR3 protein. The sample lists just under 650,000 distinct CDR3 sequences, nearly 20% seen once, with about 0.9% in the top ten. Sequencing used naive CD8+ T cells from blood, with Jurkat cell RNA spiked in. The subset here: FACS-sorted CD8+CD4-CCR7+CD45RA+ naive T cells. The receptors stem from a human donor in good health. Some libraries in this study had Jurkat cell RNA spiked in.

This clonotype was observed many times. The rearrangement links TRBV6-5 to TRBJ1-6; TRBD1 might be the D (6 bases). This CDR3 is built from 18 residues. V lost 3 bases to trimming and J lost 1 base, with 16 bases between them. Germline CDR1 reads MNHEY; CDR2 reads SVGAGI. CDR3 DNA: TGTGCCAGCAGTTATGGGACATCCGCAGGTTCCTATAATTCACCCCTCCACTTT. As protein: CASSYGTSAGSYNSPLHF.

This clonotype showed up many times. The chain recombines TRBV29-1 with TRBJ2-5, with 7 bases fitting TRBD1. V shed 7 bases and J 4 bases; nucleotides not matched to a gene: 6. Germline V gene data show CDR1 as SQVTM and CDR2 as ANQGSEA. This CDR3 region has 12 residues. DNA for the CDR3: TGCAGCGCAGGGGGTCGGGGAGAGACCCAGTACTTC. This codes for CSAGGRGETQYF. The full variable domain, its missing parts supplied by reference TRBV29-1 and TRBJ2-5, is SAVISQKPSRDICQRGTSLTIQCQVDSQVTMMFWYRQQPGQSLTLIATANQGSEATYESGFVIDKFPISRPNLTFSTLTVSNMSPEDSSIYLCSAGGRGETQYFGPGTRLLVL.

This clonotype has ten or more counts. The chain uses TRBV7-7 and TRBJ2-3; 7 bases are shared with TRBD2. Germline assignment: CDR1 SSHAT and CDR2 FNYEAQ (reference sequence). The CDR3 is made up of 15 amino acids. CDR3 bases: TGTGCTAGCTCCCCAAGCAGCGGGAATGGAGATACGCAGTATTTT. This translates into CASSPSSGNGDTQYF.

This clonotype appeared many times. The gene calls are TRBV20-1 and TRBJ1-5; a weak D match, TRBD1 (6 bases). With 0 bases removed from V and 0 bases from J, the gap between germline ends came to 18 bases. Germline CDR1 and CDR2: DFQATT and SNEGSKA (reference sequence). This CDR3 contains 18 residues. The CDR3 loop reads CSARDDRREDNSNQPQHF. In DNA form, the CDR3 reads TGCAGTGCTAGAGACGACAGGCGAGAGGATAATAGCAATCAGCCCCAGCATTTT.